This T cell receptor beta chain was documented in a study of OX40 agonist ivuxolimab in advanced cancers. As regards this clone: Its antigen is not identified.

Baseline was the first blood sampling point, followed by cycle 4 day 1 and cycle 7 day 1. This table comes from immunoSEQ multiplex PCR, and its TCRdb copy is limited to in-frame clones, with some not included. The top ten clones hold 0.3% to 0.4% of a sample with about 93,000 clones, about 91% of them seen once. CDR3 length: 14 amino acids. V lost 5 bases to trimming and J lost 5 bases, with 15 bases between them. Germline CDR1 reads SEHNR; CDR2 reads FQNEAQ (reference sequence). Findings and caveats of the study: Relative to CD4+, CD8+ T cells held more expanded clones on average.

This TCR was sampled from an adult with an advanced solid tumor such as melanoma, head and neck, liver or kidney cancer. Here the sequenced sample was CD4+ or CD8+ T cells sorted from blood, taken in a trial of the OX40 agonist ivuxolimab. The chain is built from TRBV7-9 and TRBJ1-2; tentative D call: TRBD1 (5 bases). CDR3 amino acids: CASSSAQGGYGYTF. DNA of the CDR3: TGTGCCAGCAGCAGTGCCCAGGGAGGATATGGCTACACCTTC.